Sequencing of this T cell receptor beta chain was carried out in a study of CD8 T cells in ankylosing spondylitis (dated by TCRdb to about 2017). General notes on the study: The study set out to find disease-linked TCR variants by profiling T cell receptor beta repertoires in ankylosing spondylitis patients and healthy donors. Samples of peripheral blood were taken, and for ankylosing spondylitis patients, synovial fluid was collected as well. The full study cohort was made up of 25 ankylosing spondylitis patients and some 100 healthy donors.

CDR1 and CDR2 were assigned from the germline V gene (reference sequence) as PRHDT and FYEKMQ. The CDR3 runs 17 amino acids, cysteine and phenylalanine included. CDR3 DNA is the only sequence kept; it has 51 bases, read in frame from the first base. V is trimmed back by 0 bases and J by 5 bases, and the junction contains 8 bases that no gene match accounts for. What the research found in general, with its limitations: Some motif variants were previously reported in synovial fluid and blood of reactive arthritis patients, suggesting common disease-initiation mechanisms. The disease-linked clones showed a CD8+ phenotype and occurred at relatively low frequencies in peripheral blood. Blood from ankylosing spondylitis patients appeared to be characterized by a TCR beta motif made up of eight highly homologous amino acid variants. Significant enrichment of the disease-linked clones was reported in matched synovial fluid samples from ankylosing spondylitis patients.

As concerns this clonotype: What antigen it recognizes has not been identified. Qualities for individual bases were not recorded, and no much larger clone is one base off.

TCRdb names Illumina HiSeq 2500 as the instrument used. Quantitative 5'-RACE with molecular barcodes was used to prepare TCR beta libraries. Per the original workflow: To identify disease-linked TCR variants, a new computational method was used, one built on a probabilistic model of VDJ rearrangement. TCRdb passed the public sequencing reads through fastp at Q25 and MiXCR, retaining productive beta sequences. Every CDR3 protein is listed once, alongside the most common genes and DNA of its rows. The V and J calls were not made by the authors but by TCRdb's processing. Present in this sample are fewer than 400,000 distinct CDR3 sequences, approximately 20% of which were seen just once. Of the sample, roughly a sixth is held by the ten largest clones.

What was sequenced was blood, either unsorted or a sorted T cell fraction (not recorded which). This TCR was recovered from a male donor with ankylosing spondylitis. The V gene is TRBV13 and the J gene is TRBJ2-5, with TRBD2 matching 11 junction bases. The DNA sequence is as follows: TGTGCCAGCAGCTTAGGGCTAGCGGGAGGTATTGGGGAGACCCAGTACTTC. Translated, this gives CASSLGLAGGIGETQYF.